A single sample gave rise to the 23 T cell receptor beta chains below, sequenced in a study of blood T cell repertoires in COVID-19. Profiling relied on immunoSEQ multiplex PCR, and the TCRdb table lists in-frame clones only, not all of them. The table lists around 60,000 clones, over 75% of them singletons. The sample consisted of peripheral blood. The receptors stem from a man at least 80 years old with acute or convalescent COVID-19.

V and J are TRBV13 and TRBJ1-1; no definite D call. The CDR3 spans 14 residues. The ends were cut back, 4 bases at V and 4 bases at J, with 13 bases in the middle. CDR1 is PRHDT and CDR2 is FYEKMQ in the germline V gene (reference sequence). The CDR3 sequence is CASSSFGLGTEAFF. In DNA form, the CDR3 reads TGTGCCAGCAGCTCGTTCGGACTCGGCACTGAAGCTTTCTTT. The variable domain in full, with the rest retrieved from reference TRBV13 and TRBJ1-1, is AAGVIQSPRHLIKEKRETATLKCYPIPRHDTVYWYQQGPGQDPQFLISFYEKMQSDKGSIPDRFSAQQFSDYHSELNMSSLELGDSALYFCASSSFGLGTEAFFGQGTRLTVV.

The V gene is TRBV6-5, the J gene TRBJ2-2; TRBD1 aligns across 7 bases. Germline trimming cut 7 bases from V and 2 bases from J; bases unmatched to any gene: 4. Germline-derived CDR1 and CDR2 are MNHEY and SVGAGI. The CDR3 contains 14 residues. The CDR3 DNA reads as TGTGCCAGCAAGGGACAGTCAAACACCGGGGAGCTGTTTTTT. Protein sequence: CASKGQSNTGELFF.

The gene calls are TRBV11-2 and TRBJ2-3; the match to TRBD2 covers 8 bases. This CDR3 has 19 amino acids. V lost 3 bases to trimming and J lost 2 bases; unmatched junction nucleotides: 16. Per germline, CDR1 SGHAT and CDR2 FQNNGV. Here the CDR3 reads CASSFNPPSAGGFTDTQYF. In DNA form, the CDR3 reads TGTGCCAGCAGCTTCAACCCCCCCTCCGCGGGGGGATTCACAGATACGCAGTATTTT.

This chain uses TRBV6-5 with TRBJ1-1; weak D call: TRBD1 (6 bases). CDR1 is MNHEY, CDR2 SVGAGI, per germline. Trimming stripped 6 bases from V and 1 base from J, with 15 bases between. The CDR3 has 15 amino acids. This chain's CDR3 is CASSLTGQQNTEAFF. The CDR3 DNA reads TGTGCCAGCAGCTTAACCGGACAGCAGAACACTGAAGCTTTCTTT.

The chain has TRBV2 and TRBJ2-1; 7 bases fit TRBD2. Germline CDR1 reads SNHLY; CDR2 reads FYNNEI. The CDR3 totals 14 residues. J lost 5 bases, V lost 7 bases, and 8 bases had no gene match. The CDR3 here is CASTSLADHNEQFF. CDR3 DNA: TGTGCCAGCACCAGTCTAGCGGACCACAATGAGCAGTTCTTC.

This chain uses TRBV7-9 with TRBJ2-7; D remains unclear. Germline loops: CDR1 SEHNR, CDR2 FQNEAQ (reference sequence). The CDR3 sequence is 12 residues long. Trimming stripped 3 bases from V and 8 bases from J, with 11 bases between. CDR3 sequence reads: CASSFPRQKQYF. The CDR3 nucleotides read TGTGCCAGCAGCTTCCCGCGGCAAAAGCAGTACTTC.

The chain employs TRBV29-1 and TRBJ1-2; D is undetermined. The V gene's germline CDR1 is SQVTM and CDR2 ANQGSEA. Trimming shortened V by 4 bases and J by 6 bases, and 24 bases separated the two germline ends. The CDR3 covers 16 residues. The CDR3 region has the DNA TGCAGCGTTGGTTTAGGCCAGGAGGCATCTATTCATGGCTACACCTTC. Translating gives CSVGLGQEASIHGYTF.

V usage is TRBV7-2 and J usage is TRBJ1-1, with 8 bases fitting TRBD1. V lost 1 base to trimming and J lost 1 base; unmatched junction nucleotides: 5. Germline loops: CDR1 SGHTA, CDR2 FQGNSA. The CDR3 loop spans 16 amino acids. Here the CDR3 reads CASSLGTGRRNTEAFF. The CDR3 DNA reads TGTGCCAGCAGCTTAGGGACAGGGAGGCGGAACACTGAAGCTTTCTTT.

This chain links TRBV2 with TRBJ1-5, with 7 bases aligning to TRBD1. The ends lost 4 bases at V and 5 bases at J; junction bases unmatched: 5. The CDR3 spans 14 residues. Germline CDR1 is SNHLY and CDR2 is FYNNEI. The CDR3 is CASSGDSQDQPQHF. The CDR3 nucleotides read TGTGCCAGCAGTGGGGACAGCCAGGATCAGCCCCAGCATTTT.

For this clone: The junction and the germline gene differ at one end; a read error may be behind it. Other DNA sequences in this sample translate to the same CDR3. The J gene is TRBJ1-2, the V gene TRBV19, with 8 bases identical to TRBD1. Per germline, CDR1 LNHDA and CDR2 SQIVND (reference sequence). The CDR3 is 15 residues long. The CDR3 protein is CASTSPDRASYGYTF. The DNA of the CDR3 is TGTGCCAGTACTTCTCCGGACAGGGCTTCCTATGGTTACACCTTC.

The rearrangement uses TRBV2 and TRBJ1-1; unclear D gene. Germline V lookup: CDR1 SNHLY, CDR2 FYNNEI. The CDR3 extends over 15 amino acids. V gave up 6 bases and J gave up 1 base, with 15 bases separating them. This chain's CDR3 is CASRHHYAGNTEAFF. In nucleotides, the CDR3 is TGTGCCAGCAGACATCATTATGCGGGGAACACTGAAGCTTTCTTT.

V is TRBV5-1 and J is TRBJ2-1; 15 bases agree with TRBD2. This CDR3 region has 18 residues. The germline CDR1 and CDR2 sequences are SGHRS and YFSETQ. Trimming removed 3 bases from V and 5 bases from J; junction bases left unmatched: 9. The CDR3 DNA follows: TGCGCCAGCAGCTCCGGACTAGCGGGGGGGCCCCTGAACAATGAGCAGTTCTTC. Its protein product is CASSSGLAGGPLNNEQFF.

The CDR3 DNA sequence: TGTGCCAGCGCGGGGGCGATCGGTCAGCCCCAGCATTTT. Protein product: CASAGAIGQPQHF. This chain joins TRBV12-3 or TRBV12-4 and TRBJ1-5; D perhaps matches TRBD1 (6 bases). Trimming removed 8 bases from V and 6 bases from J, with 14 bases in between. The CDR3 is 13 residues long.

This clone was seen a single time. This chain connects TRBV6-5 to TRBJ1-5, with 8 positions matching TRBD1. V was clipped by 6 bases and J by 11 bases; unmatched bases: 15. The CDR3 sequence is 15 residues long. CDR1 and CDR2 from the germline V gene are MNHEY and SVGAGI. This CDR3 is CASRGDRRGLGAQHF. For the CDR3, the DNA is TGTGCCAGCAGGGGGGACAGGAGAGGCTTGGGGGCCCAGCATTTT.

CDR3 sequence (DNA): TGTGCCAGCAGCGCAGGGACTAGCGGGCAGTCCTACGAGCAGTACTTC. Protein sequence: CASSAGTSGQSYEQYF. The chain uses TRBV2 and TRBJ2-7; 12 bases fit TRBD2. Germline loops: CDR1 SNHLY, CDR2 FYNNEI. This CDR3 is 16 amino acids long. Trimming took 6 bases from V and 1 from J; bases not matched to a gene: 7.

The CDR3 coding sequence is TGTGCCAGCAGCTTGCTAGTAGGCCTCCAAGAGACCCAGTACTTC. It specifies CASSLLVGLQETQYF. The chain employs TRBV5-5 and TRBJ2-5; D gene ambiguous. Germline-derived CDR1 and CDR2 are SGHKS and YYEKEE (reference sequence). Trimming pared 1 base from V and 1 base from J, leaving 11 bases between. The CDR3 covers 15 residues.

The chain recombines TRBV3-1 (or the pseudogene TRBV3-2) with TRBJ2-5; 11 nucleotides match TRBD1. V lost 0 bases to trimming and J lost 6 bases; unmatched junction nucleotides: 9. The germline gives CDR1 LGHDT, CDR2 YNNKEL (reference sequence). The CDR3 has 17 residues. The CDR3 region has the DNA TGTGCCAGCAGCCAAGATTGGGGACAGGGGGGCAGGAAGACCCAGTACTTC. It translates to CASSQDWGQGGRKTQYF.

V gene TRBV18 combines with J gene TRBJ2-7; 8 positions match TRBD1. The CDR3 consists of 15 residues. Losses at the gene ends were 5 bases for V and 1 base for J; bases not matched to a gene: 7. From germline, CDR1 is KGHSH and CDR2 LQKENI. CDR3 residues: CASSAGTGLSYEQYF. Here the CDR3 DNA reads TGTGCCAGCTCAGCCGGGACAGGCCTTTCCTACGAGCAGTACTTC.

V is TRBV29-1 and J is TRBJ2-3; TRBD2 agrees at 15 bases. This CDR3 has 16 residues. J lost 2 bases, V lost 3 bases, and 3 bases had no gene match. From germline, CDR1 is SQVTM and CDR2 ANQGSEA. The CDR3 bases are TGCAGCGTTGACGGGACTAGCGGGGGGATCACAGATACGCAGTATTTT. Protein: CSVDGTSGGITDTQYF.

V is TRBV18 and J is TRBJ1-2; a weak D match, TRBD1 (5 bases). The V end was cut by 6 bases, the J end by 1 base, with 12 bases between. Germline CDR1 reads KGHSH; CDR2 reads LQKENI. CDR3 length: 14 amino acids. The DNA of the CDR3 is TGTGCCAGCTCCCCGATAGACAGTAACTATGGCTACACCTTC. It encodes CASSPIDSNYGYTF.

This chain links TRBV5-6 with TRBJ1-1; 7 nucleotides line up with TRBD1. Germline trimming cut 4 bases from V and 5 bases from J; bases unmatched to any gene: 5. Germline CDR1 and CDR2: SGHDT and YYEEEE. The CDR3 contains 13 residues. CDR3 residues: CASSLRQGTEAFF. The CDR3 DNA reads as TGTGCCAGCAGCCTAAGACAGGGAACTGAAGCTTTCTTT.

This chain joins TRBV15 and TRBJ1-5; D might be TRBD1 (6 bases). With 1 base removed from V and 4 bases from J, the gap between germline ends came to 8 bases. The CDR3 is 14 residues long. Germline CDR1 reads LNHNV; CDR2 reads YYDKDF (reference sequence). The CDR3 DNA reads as TGTGCCACCAGCAGAGGGACAGTTAATCAGCCCCAGCATTTT. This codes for CATSRGTVNQPQHF.

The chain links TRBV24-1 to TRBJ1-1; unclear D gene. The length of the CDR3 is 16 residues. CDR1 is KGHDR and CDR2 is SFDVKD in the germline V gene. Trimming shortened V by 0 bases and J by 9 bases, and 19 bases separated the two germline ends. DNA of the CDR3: TGTGCCACCAGTGATTTGACCGGGGTGTCTTACCCCAAAGCTTTCTTT. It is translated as CATSDLTGVSYPKAFF.